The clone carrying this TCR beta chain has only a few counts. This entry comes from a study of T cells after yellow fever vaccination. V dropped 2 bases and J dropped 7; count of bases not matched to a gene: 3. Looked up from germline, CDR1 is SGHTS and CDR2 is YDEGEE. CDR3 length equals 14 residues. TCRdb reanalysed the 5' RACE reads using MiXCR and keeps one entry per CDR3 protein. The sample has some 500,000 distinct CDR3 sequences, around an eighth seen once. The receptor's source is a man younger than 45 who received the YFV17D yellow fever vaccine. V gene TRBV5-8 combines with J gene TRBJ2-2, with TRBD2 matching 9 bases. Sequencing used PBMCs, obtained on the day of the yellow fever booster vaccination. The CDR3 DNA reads TGTGCCAGCAGCTTTGGCGGGAGGGTCGGGGAGCTGTTTTTT. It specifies CASSFGGRVGELFF.